The source of this TCR beta chain is a study of blood T cell repertoires in COVID-19. The CDR3 covers 13 residues. Trimming took 0 bases from V and 7 from J, leaving 9 bases between them. Germline V gene data show CDR1 as LGHNA and CDR2 as YNFKEQ. In the original analysis: By means of reference gene primer amplification, nucleated cell counts were estimated. Profiling relied on immunoSEQ multiplex PCR, and the TCRdb table lists in-frame clones only, not all of them. V and J calls and clone size follow that table, whereas D and trimming were derived from the DNA. The top ten hold 2% to 3% of the sample, which has approximately 290,000 clones, around 87% seen once.

This chain uses TRBV4-2 with TRBJ1-1, with D possibly matching TRBD1 (5 bases). This clonotype originated in a man aged 18 to 30 with active or convalescent COVID-19. Sequences were obtained from peripheral blood. CDR3 loop: CASSQEVRDEAFF. The CDR3 DNA sequence: TGTGCCAGCAGCCAAGAGGTCAGGGATGAAGCTTTCTTT.